The entry below gives a single T cell receptor beta chain sequence along with its context. The record originates from a study of tumour-infiltrating T cells in Burkitt lymphoma. Overall study context: Survival, overall and progression-free, tracked with productive clonality.

Germline V gives CDR1 SGHNT, CDR2 YYREEE (reference sequence). Trimming removed 2 bases from V and 0 bases from J, with 11 bases in between. The CDR3 loop spans 15 amino acids. Here immunoSEQ multiplex PCR was the method, and the copy in TCRdb shows in-frame clones only, minus some. The top ten hold roughly 1.5% of the sample, which has 13,000 or so clones, about 85% seen once. The TCR comes from a human donor with diffuse large B-cell lymphoma. V and J are TRBV5-4 and TRBJ1-1, with a tentative D call TRBD1 (6 bases). Specimen: tumor tissue. DNA for the CDR3: TGTGCCAGCAGCTTACCCGGACAGATGAACACTGAAGCTTTCTTT. Translating gives CASSLPGQMNTEAFF.